The present T cell receptor beta chain was sequenced within a study of cytomegalovirus exposure and HLA in healthy donors. Whole-study findings and limits: One variant, a missense change in DCLRE1C, was linked in a later analysis to TCR beta V- and J-gene trimming. The likely explanation for a cluster of highly shared sequence variants was sequencing artifact.

Amplification used 60 Vbeta primers and 13 Jbeta primers. Original processing methods: Later reanalysis found roughly 80 million unique TCR beta chains, around 9.9 million of them shared. Here immunoSEQ multiplex PCR was the method, and the copy in TCRdb shows in-frame clones only, minus some. V and J calls plus clone size are reproduced from that table; the DNA served to infer D and trimming. The repertoire includes roughly 150,000 clones, over 60% of them detected once, and 2% to 2.5% sits in the top ten. For this clone: Its antigen is unknown.

The germline CDR1 and CDR2 sequences are SGHTA and FQGNSA. The V gene lost 1 base and the J gene lost 2 bases, with 11 bases spanning the gap. This CDR3 region has 16 residues. The receptor comes from a man aged 35 to 55 in good health and CMV-seronegative. The sample comprised PBMCs. This chain connects TRBV7-2 to TRBJ2-2; tentative D call: TRBD2 (6 bases). In DNA form, the CDR3 reads TGTGCCAGCAGCTTAGGCCCTAGCGTTAACACCGGGGAGCTGTTTTTT. Residues: CASSLGPSVNTGELFF.